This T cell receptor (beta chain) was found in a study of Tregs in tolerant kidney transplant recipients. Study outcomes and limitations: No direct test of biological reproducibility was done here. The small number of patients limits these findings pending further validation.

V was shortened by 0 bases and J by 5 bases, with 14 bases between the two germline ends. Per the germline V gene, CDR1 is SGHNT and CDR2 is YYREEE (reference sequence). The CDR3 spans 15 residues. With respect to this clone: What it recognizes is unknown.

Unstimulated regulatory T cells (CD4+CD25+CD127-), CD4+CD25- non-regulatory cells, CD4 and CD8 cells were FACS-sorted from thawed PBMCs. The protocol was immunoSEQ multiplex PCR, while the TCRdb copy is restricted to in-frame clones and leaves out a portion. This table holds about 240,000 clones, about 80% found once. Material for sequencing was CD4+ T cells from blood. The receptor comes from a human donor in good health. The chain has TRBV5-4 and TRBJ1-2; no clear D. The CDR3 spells CASSLVTGSWYGYTF. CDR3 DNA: TGTGCCAGCAGCTTGGTCACGGGTTCGTGGTATGGCTACACCTTC.